What follows describes a single T cell receptor beta chain. This entry belongs to a study of blood T cell repertoires in COVID-19. Study-level background: PBMCs, B-cell-depleted T cells, or T cells were the source of the cDNA or gDNA that made up the material.

V lost 5 bases to trimming and J lost 4 bases, with 11 bases between them. The CDR3 length is 13 residues. Germline CDR1 and CDR2: SGHTA and FQGNSA. Per the original methods: Amplification with reference gene primers provided the estimates of nucleated cell counts. TCRdb keeps only in-frame clones here, not all; method: immunoSEQ multiplex PCR. Clone size and the V and J calls come from that table; the DNA yielded D and trimming. This sample has 200,000 to 300,000 clones, with about four fifths found just once. The sequence was obtained from a woman in her sixties or seventies with acute or convalescent COVID-19. Sequenced input: peripheral blood. The rearrangement uses TRBV7-2 and TRBJ1-2; D perhaps matches TRBD1 (6 bases). In DNA form, the CDR3 reads TGTGCCAGCAGCGCCGACAGGTTCTATGGCTACACCTTC. Amino acid sequence: CASSADRFYGYTF.